The 29 T cell receptor beta chains below were found in one sample sequenced in a study of cytomegalovirus exposure and HLA in healthy donors. The PCR made use of 60 Vbeta and 13 Jbeta primers. This table comes from immunoSEQ multiplex PCR, and its TCRdb copy is limited to in-frame clones, with some not included. The sample shows roughly 100,000 clones, 78% of them seen only once. The sequencing input was PBMCs. The receptors derive from a woman between 55 and 75 years old in good health and CMV-seronegative.

This chain uses TRBV2 with TRBJ1-5; D might be TRBD1 (6 bases). Germline CDR1 SNHLY, CDR2 FYNNEI. This CDR3 spans 18 amino acids. V was cut by 1 base and J by 0 bases, with 16 bases left in between. The CDR3 region is CASSEGLTGGGSNQPQHF. The CDR3 DNA reads as TGTGCCAGCAGTGAAGGGTTGACTGGGGGCGGTAGCAATCAGCCCCAGCATTTT.

This rearrangement joins TRBV7-2 to TRBJ2-1; D unresolved. This CDR3 comprises 15 residues. Between the trimmed V and J ends, which lost 1 base and 6 bases, there was a span of 13 bases. Germline CDR1 is SGHTA and CDR2 is FQGNSA. CDR3: CASSLGPPRRNEQFF. As DNA, the CDR3 is TGTGCCAGCAGCTTAGGCCCCCCGCGGCGCAATGAGCAGTTCTTC.

The chain is built from TRBV7-6 and TRBJ2-1; D not certain. CDR1 and CDR2 from the germline V gene are SGHVS and FNYEAQ. With 1 base removed from V and 8 bases from J, the gap between germline ends came to 12 bases. The CDR3 runs to 14 residues. The CDR3, as DNA: TGTGCCAGCAGCTTAGGCCCCTTATCGGATGAGCAGTTCTTC. It translates to CASSLGPLSDEQFF.

V usage is TRBV5-1 and J usage is TRBJ2-5; 9 positions agree with TRBD1. TRBJ2-7 matches the DNA end more closely, so the J call is doubtful. CDR1 SGHRS and CDR2 YFSETQ come from the germline V gene. The CDR3 has 14 residues. The CDR3 coding sequence is TGCGCCAGCAGCTTGGGACAGGGGGCCTACGAGCAGTACTTC. This codes for CASSLGQGAYEQYF.

This chain links TRBV30 with TRBJ2-1; 11 bases map to TRBD2. The junction had 5 bases not matched to a gene; V was cut back by 3 bases and J by 4 bases. Germline-derived CDR1 and CDR2 are GTSNPN and SVGIG (reference sequence). The CDR3 consists of 15 residues. As DNA, the CDR3 is TGTGCCTGGAGCCGCGGGACTAGCGGTTACAATGAGCAGTTCTTC. Translation: CAWSRGTSGYNEQFF.

The gene calls are TRBV9 and TRBJ1-5; D possibly corresponds to TRBD1 (5 bases). From germline, CDR1 is SGDLS and CDR2 YYNGEE. The CDR3 extends over 15 amino acids. V lost 0 bases, J lost 3 bases, and 10 bases lay in between. The CDR3 here is CASSVGEGANQPQHF. The CDR3 nucleotides are TGTGCCAGCAGCGTAGGTGAAGGGGCCAATCAGCCCCAGCATTTT. The complete variable domain, with remaining parts taken from reference TRBV9 and TRBJ1-5, reads DSGVTQTPKHLITATGQRVTLRCSPRSGDLSVYWYQQSLDQGLQFLIQYYNGEERAKGNILERFSAQQFPDLHSELNLSSLELGDSALYFCASSVGEGANQPQHFGDGTRLSIL.

This clone was recorded once. This sequence joins TRBV7-9 and TRBJ2-4; D remains unclear. V lost 1 base, J lost 0 bases, and 10 bases lay in between. Germline V CDR1 and CDR2: SEHNR, FQNEAQ (reference sequence). The CDR3 spans 16 residues. CDR3 in DNA: TGTGCCAGCAGCTTAGGTTCGGGTTTAGCCAAAAACATTCAGTACTTC. Translating gives CASSLGSGLAKNIQYF.

The rearrangement uses TRBV5-1 and TRBJ1-4, with D perhaps matching TRBD1 (6 bases). The germline CDR1 and CDR2 sequences are SGHRS and YFSETQ. This CDR3 has 16 amino acids. Trimming stripped 2 bases from V and 8 bases from J, with 19 bases between. The CDR3: CASSFGRQVLGEKLFF. CDR3 DNA: TGCGCCAGCAGCTTTGGCCGACAGGTTTTGGGGGAAAAACTGTTTTTT.

The genes are TRBV6-5 and TRBJ2-7, with a possible D match to TRBD2 (5 bases). The CDR3 sequence is 14 residues long. V lost 6 bases and J 3 bases, leaving 15 bases between the germline ends. In germline, CDR1 is MNHEY, CDR2 SVGAGI. The CDR3 region is CASSSGIGLYEQYF. CDR3 sequence (DNA): TGTGCCAGCAGCTCCGGGATCGGCCTCTACGAGCAGTACTTC.

The chain recombines TRBV4-3 with TRBJ1-2; maybe TRBD1 (6 bases). The CDR3 extends over 15 amino acids. The germline V and J ends were trimmed by 1 base and 8 bases, with 17 bases remaining between them. The germline V gene encodes CDR1 LGHNA and CDR2 YSLEER. DNA for the CDR3: TGCGCCAGCAGCCAAGGGGATTCAGGGGCTAAAGGCTACACCTTC. It is translated as CASSQGDSGAKGYTF.

V gene TRBV30 combines with J gene TRBJ2-2; TRBD2 agrees at 7 bases. The J segment lost 3 bases and the V segment lost 1 base, leaving 8 bases of the junction unmatched. The CDR3 totals 16 residues. Germline loops: CDR1 GTSNPN, CDR2 SVGIG (reference sequence). Here the CDR3 reads CAWSGGAGDHTGELFF. CDR3 DNA sequence: TGTGCCTGGAGTGGAGGGGCGGGAGATCACACCGGGGAGCTGTTTTTT.

The genes are TRBV7-9 and TRBJ2-2, with 7 bases aligning to TRBD1. The J segment lost 0 bases and the V segment lost 6 bases, leaving 7 bases of the junction unmatched. Germline CDR1 and CDR2: SEHNR and FQNEAQ (reference sequence). The CDR3 is 16 residues long. The CDR3 sequence: CASSPNRGSNTGELFF. Written as DNA, the CDR3 is TGTGCCAGCAGTCCCAACAGGGGATCGAACACCGGGGAGCTGTTTTTT.

About this clone: At one end the junction does not follow the germline gene, possibly because of a read error. V is TRBV7-9 and J is TRBJ1-2; tentatively, D is TRBD1 (5 bases). The CDR3 contains 17 residues. Germline loops: CDR1 SEHNR, CDR2 FQNEAQ (reference sequence). CDR3 sequence reads: CSSTQGRGSALNYGYTF. The CDR3 DNA sequence: TGTTCCAGCACTCAGGGTAGGGGATCTGCCCTTAACTATGGCTACACCTTC.

This clone was counted only a few times. The CDR3 DNA reads as TGCGCCAGCAGCTTGGGGTCTAGCGGGAATCTGAATGAGCAGTTCTTC. The encoded protein is CASSLGSSGNLNEQFF. V is TRBV5-1 and J is TRBJ2-1, with 9 bases that match TRBD2. Germline V gene sequence: CDR1 SGHRS, CDR2 YFSETQ. V lost 0 bases to trimming and J lost 7 bases; unmatched junction nucleotides: 8. The CDR3 has 16 residues.

This chain uses TRBV2 with TRBJ1-5; the match to TRBD1 covers 7 bases. The junction had 10 bases not matched to a gene; V was cut back by 4 bases and J by 1 base. Germline V CDR1 and CDR2: SNHLY, FYNNEI. The CDR3 is 17 amino acids. The CDR3 nucleotides read TGTGCCAGCAGTGCCCAGGGGGATGAGGTGAGCAATCAGCCCCAGCATTTT. This gives the protein CASSAQGDEVSNQPQHF.

The chain combines TRBV5-1 with TRBJ2-7, with D maybe TRBD2 (6 bases). CDR1 is SGHRS and CDR2 is YFSETQ in the germline V gene. The CDR3 runs to 15 residues. Between the trimmed V and J ends, which lost 4 bases and 2 bases, there was a span of 16 bases. The CDR3 spells CASSENGGGTYEQYF. The CDR3 region has the DNA TGCGCCAGCAGCGAGAATGGCGGAGGGACCTACGAGCAGTACTTC.

The DNA of the CDR3 is TGTGGGGCCGGGAACGGCACTGAAGCTTTCTTT. This translates into CGAGNGTEAFF. The genes are TRBV5-4 and TRBJ1-1; D unclear. The germline gives CDR1 SGHNT, CDR2 YYREEE (reference sequence). The CDR3 covers 11 residues.

The chain uses TRBV7-6 and TRBJ2-2, with 16 bases that match TRBD2. Germline-derived CDR1 and CDR2 are SGHVS and FNYEAQ. The CDR3 is made up of 18 amino acids. Trimming cost V 5 bases and J 0 bases; bases outside gene matches: 3. CDR3 amino acids: CASSPGTSGRANTGELFF. CDR3 DNA: TGTGCCAGCAGCCCCGGGACTAGCGGGAGGGCGAACACCGGGGAGCTGTTTTTT.

This chain joins TRBV6-5 and TRBJ1-4, with 7 bases that match TRBD1. CDR3 length: 16 residues. Germline assignment: CDR1 MNHEY and CDR2 SVGAGI. Trimming cost V 0 bases and J 9 bases; bases outside gene matches: 10. CDR3 sequence reads: CASSYSEPGGMKKLFF. CDR3 DNA: TGTGCCAGCAGTTACTCGGAGCCAGGGGGAATGAAAAAACTGTTTTTT.

The V and J genes are TRBV5-8 and TRBJ2-7; D may be TRBD2 (5 bases). CDR1 and CDR2 from the germline V gene are SGHTS and YDEGEE. The CDR3 totals 12 residues. Trimming shortened V by 4 bases and J by 4 bases, and 9 bases separated the two germline ends. CDR3 amino acids: CASSPSGYEQYF. DNA for the CDR3: TGTGCCAGCAGCCCCTCGGGATACGAGCAGTACTTC.

The chain recombines TRBV7-8 with TRBJ2-5; 10 bases are a match to TRBD2. The CDR3 covers 14 residues. Germline CDR1 reads SGHVS; CDR2 reads FQNEAQ. With V trimmed by 1 base and J by 4 bases, 0 bases remained unmatched. CDR3 DNA: TGTGCCAGCAGCTTAGAGCGGGAGGGAGAGACCCAGTACTTC. It yields the protein CASSLEREGETQYF.

V gene TRBV27 combines with J gene TRBJ1-1; D may be TRBD1 (6 bases). The CDR3 sequence is 14 residues long. Germline V CDR1 and CDR2: MNHEY, SMNVEV (reference sequence). Trimming cost V 5 bases and J 4 bases, with 14 bases left between them. The CDR3 spells CASSANTGFTEAFF. CDR3 in DNA: TGTGCCAGCAGTGCAAATACAGGGTTCACTGAAGCTTTCTTT.

The V gene is TRBV29-1, the J gene TRBJ2-3; possible D gene TRBD1, 5 bases. The CDR3 length is 13 residues. The V gene lost 8 bases and the J gene lost 0 bases, with 12 bases spanning the gap. CDR1 SQVTM and CDR2 ANQGSEA come from the germline V gene. CDR3 loop: CSSRGPSTDTQYF. DNA of the CDR3: TGCAGCTCAAGGGGTCCTAGCACAGATACGCAGTATTTT.

J is TRBJ2-1 and V is TRBV4-3, with D possibly matching TRBD2 (7 bases). V was clipped by 0 bases and J by 6 bases, with 15 bases between them. CDR3 size: 16 residues. Looked up from germline, CDR1 is LGHNA and CDR2 is YSLEER. The CDR3 DNA is TGCGCCAGCAGCCAAGATAGGGGGGGAGGGGTCAATGAGCAGTTCTTC. Translation gives CASSQDRGGGVNEQFF.

V usage is TRBV6-5 and J usage is TRBJ1-2; possibly TRBD1 for D (5 bases). The germline V gene has CDR1 MNHEY and CDR2 SVGAGI. Trimming cost V 6 bases and J 4 bases, with 18 bases left between them. This CDR3 spans 15 amino acids. The CDR3 region is CASRGDRRKLYGYTF. DNA for the CDR3: TGTGCCAGCAGAGGAGACAGACGGAAACTCTATGGCTACACCTTC.

This chain connects TRBV4-1 to TRBJ2-1, with D perhaps matching TRBD2 (6 bases). The CDR3 has 14 residues. V was clipped by 0 bases and J by 8 bases, with 11 bases between them. Germline V gene sequence: CDR1 MGHRA, CDR2 YSYEKL. CDR3 nucleotide sequence: TGCGCCAGCAGCCAAGATATCCTAGCGTATGAGCAGTTCTTC. Its translation is CASSQDILAYEQFF.

The chain recombines TRBV5-1 with TRBJ1-1; D unclear. The V end lost 4 bases, the J end lost 2 bases, and 12 bases lay between the germline ends. The germline CDR1 and CDR2 sequences are SGHRS and YFSETQ. The CDR3 is 14 amino acids. CDR3 region: CASSAGISNTEAFF. CDR3 in DNA: TGCGCCAGCAGCGCGGGAATATCAAACACTGAAGCTTTCTTT.

This chain's CDR3 is CAISDPVTGSLNTEAFF. In DNA form, the CDR3 reads TGTGCCATCAGTGACCCGGTGACAGGGTCCCTTAACACTGAAGCTTTCTTT. The rearrangement links TRBV10-3 to TRBJ1-1; 7 nucleotides agree with TRBD1. This CDR3 comprises 17 residues. From germline, CDR1 is ENHRY and CDR2 SYGVKD. V shed 3 bases and J 2 bases; nucleotides not matched to a gene: 12.

As for this clone: Other nucleotide sequences from this sample produce the same CDR3. V gene TRBV25-1 combines with J gene TRBJ1-2, with 7 bases that match TRBD1. With 0 bases clipped from V and 8 bases from J, the junction kept 3 bases outside the gene matches. Germline CDR1 reads MGHDK; CDR2 reads SYGVNS. The CDR3 is 13 residues long. CDR3 sequence reads: CASSEYGGGGYTF. The CDR3, as DNA: TGTGCCAGCAGTGAATATGGAGGGGGCGGCTACACCTTC.